The 13 T cell receptor beta chains below all came from one sample that was sequenced in a study of T-cell reconstitution after alpha-beta-depleted transplantation in children. As it was prepared, the TCRbeta library received unique molecular identifiers. One entry per CDR3 protein results from TCRdb running MiXCR on the PCR reads. The sample lists hundreds of thousands of distinct CDR3 sequences, around 15% occurring once. Material: PBMCs, mostly from graft donor cells, obtained 360 days after TCRalphabeta/CD19-depleted stem cell transplant. Receptors were obtained from a boy under three years old who had a stem cell transplant for Wiskott-Aldrich syndrome, so the T cells may come from the graft donor.

This clonotype was recorded a few times. The chain uses TRBV10-3 and TRBJ2-2; D is undetermined. Trimming stripped 6 bases from V and 3 bases from J, with 14 bases between. Germline assignment: CDR1 ENHRY and CDR2 SYGVKD. The CDR3 spans 15 residues. CDR3 region: CAIRHLESDTGELFF. The CDR3 nucleotides read TGTGCCATCAGACATCTAGAAAGTGACACCGGGGAGCTGTTTTTT.

The chain carries TRBV20-1 and TRBJ2-1; no reliable D call. CDR1 DFQATT and CDR2 SNEGSKA come from the germline V gene (reference sequence). This CDR3 has 13 residues. Trimming took 8 bases from V and 3 from J, leaving 14 bases between them. CDR3 protein: CSRSMEIYNEQFF. The CDR3 DNA reads as TGCAGTCGTAGTATGGAGATCTACAATGAGCAGTTCTTC.

The chain carries TRBV4-2 and TRBJ2-5, with D possibly called TRBD1 or TRBD2 (6 bases each). The germline V gene has CDR1 LGHNA and CDR2 YNFKEQ. Trimming pared 2 bases from V and 4 bases from J, leaving 17 bases between. The CDR3 is made up of 16 amino acids. The DNA for the CDR3 is TGTGCCAGCAGCCAACCTAGGGGGGCCGGGATAGAGACCCAGTACTTC. It encodes CASSQPRGAGIETQYF.

In this sample, this clonotype turned up a few times. The rearrangement uses TRBV20-1 and TRBJ2-4, with 7 bases fitting TRBD1. Per the germline V gene, CDR1 is DFQATT and CDR2 is SNEGSKA (reference sequence). V lost 0 bases to trimming and J lost 3 bases; unmatched junction nucleotides: 8. The CDR3 contains 16 residues. This CDR3 reads CSARDSDRVDKNIQYF. The CDR3 DNA reads as TGCAGTGCTAGAGATAGCGACAGGGTTGACAAAAACATTCAGTACTTC.

This clonotype was detected ten times or more. V is TRBV12-3 or TRBV12-4 and J is TRBJ2-4; 7 bases are a match to TRBD2. Losses at the gene ends were 3 bases for V and 0 bases for J; bases not matched to a gene: 11. This CDR3 has 18 amino acids. In DNA form, the CDR3 reads TGTGCCAGCAGTTTCGTCCCGGGAGGACTACTAGCCAAAAACATTCAGTACTTC. Translated: CASSFVPGGLLAKNIQYF.

The chain links TRBV7-2 to TRBJ1-6, with D uncertain. V lost 1 base and J 7 bases, leaving 8 bases between the germline ends. The germline gives CDR1 SGHTA, CDR2 FQGNSA. The CDR3 covers 14 residues. This CDR3 reads CASSLESPNSPLHF. In DNA, the CDR3 is TGTGCCAGCAGCTTAGAGTCTCCCAATTCACCCCTCCACTTT.

This clonotype was seen a handful of times. This chain uses TRBV4-1 with TRBJ1-1; D may be TRBD1 (5 bases). The ends were cut back, 5 bases at V and 3 bases at J, with 10 bases in the middle. This CDR3 comprises 13 residues. Germline CDR1 reads MGHRA; CDR2 reads YSYEKL. DNA for the CDR3: TGCGCCAGCAGCTCCAGGGTGGACACTGAAGCTTTCTTT. Its protein is CASSSRVDTEAFF.

The chain's CDR3 is CAISLGEPEGRRNREQFF. Written as DNA, the CDR3 is TGTGCCATCAGTTTAGGCGAACCCGAGGGTCGGCGTAACCGTGAGCAGTTCTTC. The genes are TRBV10-3 and TRBJ2-1, with TRBD2 as a possible D gene (5 bases). The germline V and J ends were trimmed by 5 bases and 9 bases, with 29 bases remaining between them. CDR1 and CDR2 from the germline V gene are ENHRY and SYGVKD. The CDR3 covers 18 residues.

The chain carries TRBV9 and TRBJ2-6; TRBD2 might be the D (7 bases). Deletions cut 0 bases from V and 3 bases from J, with 10 bases between. The CDR3 consists of 16 residues. CDR1 SGDLS and CDR2 YYNGEE come from the germline V gene. The CDR3 here is CASSVGGGFGANVLTF. For the CDR3, the DNA is TGTGCCAGCAGCGTAGGGGGGGGCTTTGGGGCCAACGTCCTGACTTTC.

The chain has TRBV20-1 and TRBJ1-2; 7 nucleotides agree with TRBD1. This CDR3 has 12 amino acids. Germline V gene lookup returns CDR1 DFQATT and CDR2 SNEGSKA (reference sequence). J was trimmed by 7 bases and V by 6 bases; bases with no gene match: 8. The CDR3 DNA reads as TGCAGTGCCTCCGACAGGGTTCGTGGCTACACCTTC. Amino acid sequence: CSASDRVRGYTF.

This clonotype was detected only a few times. The V call is TRBV5-1, the J call TRBJ2-3; possibly TRBD2 for D (6 bases). CDR1 is SGHRS and CDR2 is YFSETQ in the germline V gene. The V gene lost 4 bases and the J gene lost 4 bases, with 10 bases spanning the gap. The CDR3 is 13 residues long. The CDR3 loop reads CASSPGLADTQYF. DNA for the CDR3: TGCGCCAGCAGCCCGGGACTTGCAGATACGCAGTATTTT.

V usage is TRBV4-1 and J usage is TRBJ2-7, with D perhaps TRBD1 (6 bases). Germline V gene lookup returns CDR1 MGHRA and CDR2 YSYEKL. This CDR3 is built from 16 residues. Trimming removed 1 base at V and 0 bases at J, with 13 bases between. CDR3 protein: CASSQVIRTDSYEQYF. The CDR3 nucleotides are TGCGCCAGCAGCCAAGTTATACGGACAGACTCCTACGAGCAGTACTTC.

This clonotype showed up just a few times. This sequence joins TRBV12-3 or TRBV12-4 and TRBJ2-4, with 12 bases lining up with TRBD1. Trimming cost V 6 bases and J 0 bases; bases outside gene matches: 9. The CDR3 has 18 amino acids. CDR3 sequence: CASSSGTGGSLAKNIQYF. As DNA, the CDR3 is TGTGCCAGCAGCTCCGGGACAGGGGGCTCCCTAGCCAAAAACATTCAGTACTTC.